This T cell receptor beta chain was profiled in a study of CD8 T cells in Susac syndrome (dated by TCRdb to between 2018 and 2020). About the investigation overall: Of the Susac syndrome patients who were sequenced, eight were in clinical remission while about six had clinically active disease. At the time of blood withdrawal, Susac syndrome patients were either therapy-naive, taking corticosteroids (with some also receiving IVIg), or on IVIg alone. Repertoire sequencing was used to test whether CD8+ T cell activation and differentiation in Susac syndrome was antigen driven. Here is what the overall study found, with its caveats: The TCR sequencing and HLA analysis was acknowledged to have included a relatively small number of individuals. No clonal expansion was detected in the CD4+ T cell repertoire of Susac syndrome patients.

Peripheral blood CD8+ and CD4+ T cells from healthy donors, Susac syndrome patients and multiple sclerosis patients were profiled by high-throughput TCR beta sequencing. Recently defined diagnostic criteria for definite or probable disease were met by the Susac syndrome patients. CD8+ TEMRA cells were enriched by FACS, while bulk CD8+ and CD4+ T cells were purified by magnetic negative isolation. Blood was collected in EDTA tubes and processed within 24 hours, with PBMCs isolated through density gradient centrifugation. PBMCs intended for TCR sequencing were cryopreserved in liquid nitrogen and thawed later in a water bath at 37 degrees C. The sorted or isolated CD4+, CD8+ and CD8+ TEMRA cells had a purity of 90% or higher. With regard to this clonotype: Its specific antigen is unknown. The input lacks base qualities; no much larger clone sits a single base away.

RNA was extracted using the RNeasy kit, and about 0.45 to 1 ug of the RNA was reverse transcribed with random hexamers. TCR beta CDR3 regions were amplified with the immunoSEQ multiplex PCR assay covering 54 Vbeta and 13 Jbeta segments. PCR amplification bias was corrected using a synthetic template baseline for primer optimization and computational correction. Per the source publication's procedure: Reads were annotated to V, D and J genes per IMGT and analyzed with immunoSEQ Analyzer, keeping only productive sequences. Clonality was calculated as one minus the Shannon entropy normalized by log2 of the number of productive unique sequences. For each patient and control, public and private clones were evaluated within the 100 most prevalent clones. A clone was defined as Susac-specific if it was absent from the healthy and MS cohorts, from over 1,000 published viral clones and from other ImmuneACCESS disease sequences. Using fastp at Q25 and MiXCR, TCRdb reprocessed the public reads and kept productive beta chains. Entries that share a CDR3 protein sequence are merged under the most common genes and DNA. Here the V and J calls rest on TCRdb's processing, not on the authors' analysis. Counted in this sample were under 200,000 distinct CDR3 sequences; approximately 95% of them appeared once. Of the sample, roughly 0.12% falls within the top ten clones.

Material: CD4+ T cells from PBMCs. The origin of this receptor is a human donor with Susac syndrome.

The DNA sequence is given as TGTGCCAGCAGAGGCGGGACTAGCGGACTCTACGAGCAGTACTTC. This sequence encodes CASRGGTSGLYEQYF. The V gene is TRBV3-1 and the J gene is TRBJ2-7; 11 bases in the middle match TRBD2. The CDR3 has 15 amino acids, counting the end cysteine and phenylalanine. Only the CDR3 DNA stays, 45 bases, in frame from base 1. Compared with germline, V lacks 6 bases and J lacks 3 bases; bases without a gene match: 7. CDR1 and CDR2, per the germline V gene (reference sequence), are LGHDT and YNNKEL.